The present TCR beta chain was sequenced within a study of blood T cells in healthy people across ages. Study results and caveats: The CMV status of each donor remained undetermined, and this could have confounded shifts in expanded clonotypes.

A remark on this clonotype: Its specificity is unknown.

PCR was performed a second time for about 7 to 12 cycles using a sample-barcoded 5' primer and a J-beta primer mix. A template-switch adaptor that had 12 random nucleotides put a tag on each cDNA molecule. TCRdb ran MiXCR on the 5' RACE reads and lists one entry per CDR3 protein. The repertoire holds hundreds of thousands of distinct CDR3 sequences, with more than 50% as singletons. The source is a man in his forties in good health. Sequencing input: blood.

The CDR3 region has the DNA TGTGCCAGCAGCGGTCGACAGGGGGCGGATGAGCAGTACTTC. The encoded protein is CASSGRQGADEQYF. V is TRBV7-9 and J is TRBJ2-7, with 10 bases fitting TRBD1. The V gene's germline CDR1 is SEHNR and CDR2 FQNEAQ (reference sequence). The CDR3 contains 14 residues. Losses at the gene ends were 5 bases for V and 7 bases for J; bases not matched to a gene: 8.